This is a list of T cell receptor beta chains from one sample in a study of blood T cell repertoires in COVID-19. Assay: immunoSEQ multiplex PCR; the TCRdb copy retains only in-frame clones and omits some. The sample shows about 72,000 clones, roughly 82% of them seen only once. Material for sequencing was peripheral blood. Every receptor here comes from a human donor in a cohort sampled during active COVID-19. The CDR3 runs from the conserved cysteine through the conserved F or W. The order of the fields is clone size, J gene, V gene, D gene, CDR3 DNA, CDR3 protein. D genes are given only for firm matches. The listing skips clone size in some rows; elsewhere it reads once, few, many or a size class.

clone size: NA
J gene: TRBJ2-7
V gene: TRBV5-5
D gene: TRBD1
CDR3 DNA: TGTGCCAGCAGCTACAGGGGCGAGGGGTGGGAGCAGTACTTC
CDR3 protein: CASSYRGEGWEQYF

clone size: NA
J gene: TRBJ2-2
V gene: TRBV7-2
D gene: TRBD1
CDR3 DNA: TGTGCCAGCAGCGCAGGGACAGGGTTGGCCGGGGAGCTGTTTTTT
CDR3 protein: CASSAGTGLAGELFF

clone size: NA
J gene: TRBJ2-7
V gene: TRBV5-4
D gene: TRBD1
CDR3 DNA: TGTGCCAGCAGCCCGGGACAGGGGGACCCGATACGAGCGCAGTACTTC
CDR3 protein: CASSPGQGDPIRAQYF

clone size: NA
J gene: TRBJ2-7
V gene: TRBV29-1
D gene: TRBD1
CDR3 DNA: TGCAGCGTTCTACAGGGGGCGACCTACGAGCAGTACTTC
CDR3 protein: CSVLQGATYEQYF

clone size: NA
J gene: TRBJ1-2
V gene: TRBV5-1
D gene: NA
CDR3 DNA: TGCGCCAGCAGCGGAGATCCGCTCTATGGCTACACCTTC
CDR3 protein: CASSGDPLYGYTF

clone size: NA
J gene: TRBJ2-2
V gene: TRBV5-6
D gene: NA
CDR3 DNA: TGTGCCAGCAGCTTGGCTCGGGGAGCCGGGGAGCTGTTTTTT
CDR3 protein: CASSLARGAGELFF

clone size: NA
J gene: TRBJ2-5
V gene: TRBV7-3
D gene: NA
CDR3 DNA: TGTGCCAGCAGGACCCGGGGGTCTTGGTGCGGCCAGTACTTC
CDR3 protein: CASRTRGSWCGQYF

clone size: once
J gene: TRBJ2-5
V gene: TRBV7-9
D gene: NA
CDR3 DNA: TGTGCCAGCAGCTCACGACAGGCGAAAGAGACCCAGTACTTC
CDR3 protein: CASSSRQAKETQYF

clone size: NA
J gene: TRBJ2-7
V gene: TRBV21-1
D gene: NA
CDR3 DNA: TGTGCCAGCAGCAAAGGGATTGTGGTGCAGGGTCCCATCTCCTACGAGCAGTACTTC
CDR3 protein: CASSKGIVVQGPISYEQYF

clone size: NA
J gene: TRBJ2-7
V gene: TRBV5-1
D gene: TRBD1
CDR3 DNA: TGCGCCAGCAGCTCCCGGGACAGCAGTACCTACGAGCAGTACTTC
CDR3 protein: CASSSRDSSTYEQYF

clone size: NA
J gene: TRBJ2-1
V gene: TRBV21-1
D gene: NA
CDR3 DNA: TGTGCCAGCAGCAAGGGGACTAGCGGGGGGGCCTACAATGAGCAGTTCTTC
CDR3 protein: CASSKGTSGGAYNEQFF

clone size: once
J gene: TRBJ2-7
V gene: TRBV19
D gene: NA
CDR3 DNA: TGTGCCAGACTGCTTAATACTCGGTACGAGCAGTACTTC
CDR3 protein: CARLLNTRYEQYF

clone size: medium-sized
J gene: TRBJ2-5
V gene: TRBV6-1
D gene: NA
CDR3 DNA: TGTGCCAGCAGTGAATCGGCTGGGGCCCAAGAGACCCAGTACTTC
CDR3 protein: CASSESAGAQETQYF

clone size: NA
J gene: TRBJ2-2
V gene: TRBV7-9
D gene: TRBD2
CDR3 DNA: TGTGCCAGCAGACCCCCTTTAGCGGGGGGGATCACCGGGGAGCTGTTTTTT
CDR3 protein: CASRPPLAGGITGELFF

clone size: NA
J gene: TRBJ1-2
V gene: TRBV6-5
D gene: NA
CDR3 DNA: TGTGCCAGCAGTTACCAGTCAGGGGTCTATGGCTACACCTTC
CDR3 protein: CASSYQSGVYGYTF

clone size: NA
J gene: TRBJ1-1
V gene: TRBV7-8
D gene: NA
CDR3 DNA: TGTGCCAGCAGAGTGACAGAGTTGAACACTGAAGCTTTCTTT
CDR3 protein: CASRVTELNTEAFF

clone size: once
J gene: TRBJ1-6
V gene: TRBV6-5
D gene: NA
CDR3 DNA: TGTGCCAGCAGTTACAGGGGTAGCTCCTATAATTCACCCCTCCACTTT
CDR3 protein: CASSYRGSSYNSPLHF

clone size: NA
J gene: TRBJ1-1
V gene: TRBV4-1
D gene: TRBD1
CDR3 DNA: TGCGCCAGCAGCCCCCGGACAGGTAGGAACACTGAAGCTTTCTTT
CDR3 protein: CASSPRTGRNTEAFF

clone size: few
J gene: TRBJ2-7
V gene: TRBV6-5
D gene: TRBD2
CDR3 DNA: TGTGCCACCCGCACTAGCGGGGGGGCTAACGAGCAGTACTTC
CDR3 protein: CATRTSGGANEQYF

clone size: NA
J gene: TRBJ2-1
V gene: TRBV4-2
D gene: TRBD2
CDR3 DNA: TGTGCCAGCAGCTCATCCCCCGTAGCGGGGGGGCCTAACGAGCAGTTCTTC
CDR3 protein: CASSSSPVAGGPNEQFF

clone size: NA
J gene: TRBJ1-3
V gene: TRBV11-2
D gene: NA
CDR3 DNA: TGTGCCAGCAGCTCCCCCTGGAGCTCACTCTCTGGAAACACCATATATTTT
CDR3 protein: CASSSPWSSLSGNTIYF

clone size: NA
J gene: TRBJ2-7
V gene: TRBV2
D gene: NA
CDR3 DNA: TGTGCCAGCAGCCTACAGGGAATGTCGAGCGAGCAGTACTTC
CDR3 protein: CASSLQGMSSEQYF

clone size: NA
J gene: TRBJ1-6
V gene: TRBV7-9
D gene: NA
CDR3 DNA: TGTGCCAGCAGCCGACAGAGCCCGAATTCACCCCTCCACTTT
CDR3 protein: CASSRQSPNSPLHF

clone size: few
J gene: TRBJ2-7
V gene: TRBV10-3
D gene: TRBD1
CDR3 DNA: TGTGCCAATGGACAGGGAGCCTACGAGCAGTACTTC
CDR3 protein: CANGQGAYEQYF

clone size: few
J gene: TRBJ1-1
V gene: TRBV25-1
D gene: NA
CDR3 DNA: TGTGCCAGCAGACAGGGGAACACTGAAGCTTTCTTT
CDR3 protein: CASRQGNTEAFF

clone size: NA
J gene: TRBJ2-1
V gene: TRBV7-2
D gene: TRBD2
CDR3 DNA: TGTGCCAGCAGCTTAGATCCAGCGGGGGGCTACAATGAGCAGTTCTTC
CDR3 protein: CASSLDPAGGYNEQFF